This TCR beta chain was recovered during a study of cytomegalovirus exposure and HLA in healthy donors (dated by TCRdb to about 2017). A note on the overall study: According to an earlier analysis of 587 of the donors, some 180 million T cells yielded 95 million to 140 million unique TCR beta sequences and approximately 300 Gb of sequence data. A later analysis re-examined previously published TCR beta repertoires from 600 to 700 donors and added high-resolution HLA genotyping to investigate patterns of TCR occurrence. Class I and class II HLA loci were covered by the typing at four-digit resolution. Typing coverage differed by locus: A, B, C, DRB1 and DQB1 were typed in about 629-640 donors, DQA1 in about 500, DPA1 in some 610, and DPB1 in 472. Every discovery cohort repertoire had been produced on one sequencing platform. A few DR-DQ haplotypes were treated as single units for association and clustering because of strong linkage in the cohort. Of the 350 to 450 genotyped donors, approximately 83% fell in the genetic ancestry cluster associated with self-reported Caucasian donors. A later genetic analysis took genome-wide SNP genotypes for about 55% of the 666 donors and used that subset as a discovery cohort. An earlier analysis of roughly 580 of the donors used high-throughput TCR beta sequencing to judge whether each TCR beta V gene segment behaved as functional or pseudogenic. Using immunosequencing, the study profiled T cell repertoires from fewer than 850 subjects and related those repertoires to cytomegalovirus serostatus. A separate validation cohort of approximately 120 different subjects was used in addition to the 666-subject first cohort. Rather than using new phenotypic data, the later analysis identified candidate immune exposures from TCR beta sequences and from how often those sequences occurred across donors. Roughly 310 gigabases of sequencing data and 70 million to 85 million unique TCR sequences were included in an early release covering several hundred HLA-typed donors. Across 398 genotyped donors of the cohort, an average of roughly 200,000 unique TCR beta nucleotide sequences per donor were sequenced, and roughly 20% of those sequences were non-productive. Donor age, sex, ethnicity and CMV serostatus were compiled together with the repertoire data. High-throughput TCR immunosequencing, statistical association of individual TCRs with disease status, and machine learning were combined to predict cytomegalovirus infection status. The study aimed to test whether cataloging public T cell receptors could reveal signatures of past pathogen exposure. Overall study outcomes, separate from this receptor: Linkage disequilibrium might explain the correlated functional status among segregating V segments, but an unknown experimental factor could not be ruled out. The authors suggested that the approach could potentially be generalized to other disease states and immunological phenotypes. In an earlier analysis of under 600 of the donors, most TCR beta V segments were observed in productive rearrangements about 87% or about 30% of the time, broadly matching IMGT annotations. The 87-base-pair reads could not distinguish some IMGT-functional V segments, including TRBV6-2 and TRBV6-3, so those segments were excluded. For the cohort, immune exposure information was limited to CMV serostatus. In a later analysis, the rate of TCR association differed among HLA loci, with DRB1 alleles having the most associated TCRs and HLA-C alleles having the fewest. A later analysis found that HLA-associated TCR beta chains were more clonally expanded and had lower generation probabilities than equally common non-associated chains. V-gene and J-gene trimming of TCR beta chains was associated with a missense DCLRE1C variant in a later genetic analysis, and the association was replicated in an independent cohort. The sequencing pipeline was judged likely to have produced a cluster of highly shared sequence variants as a technical artifact. While some public TCRs were present in many individuals, most TCR sequences turned up only very rarely across donors. In this cohort, only TCR beta chains were sequenced, and detectable features were limited by the absence of alpha or paired-chain data. Strong co-occurrence of HLA alleles, especially DR and DQ, made assigning TCR associations to individual alleles difficult. Sequencing depth was assumed to be roughly uniform across donors in the presence/absence analyses, though that assumption may not hold. Most CMV-associated TCR beta chains appeared to be HLA-restricted in a later analysis, and the HLA associations seemed to be driven largely by CMV exposure. The study gave a list of 150 to 200 TCR beta chains associated with cytomegalovirus. At a false discovery rate of 0.05, a later analysis linked 16,951 TCR beta sequences to specific HLA alleles. The classifier was reported to diagnose cytomegalovirus status with high specificity and sensitivity in both the original and validation cohorts. A later genetic analysis reported fewer N-insertions in productive TCRs among donors in an Asian-associated ancestry cluster than the roughly 620-donor mean. Because counts were too low, around 18 rarely observed V segments, including chromosome 9 orphons, were left out of the earlier analysis of a few hundred of the donors. According to a later analysis, parvovirus B19, influenza, CMV and Epstein-Barr virus appeared linked to several top co-occurrence clusters. A further reported finding was that TCR beta sequences accurately predicted the HLA-A and HLA-B alleles for most subjects in the first cohort. Because some donors lacked HLA typing at each locus, the association tests relied only on the typed subset. A few of the identified cytomegalovirus-associated TCR beta chains were confirmed in vitro to be specific for cytomegalovirus antigens.

Receptors were amplified or captured by the immunoSEQ multiplex PCR assay. For the multiplex PCR, a mixture combining 60 forward primers for TCR Vbeta segments and 13 reverse primers for TCR Jbeta segments was used. The CDR3 region of rearranged TCR beta genes was amplified from genomic DNA with a multiplex PCR assay. Amplified TCR beta libraries were sequenced as 87-base-pair reads on the Illumina HiSeq System. Concerning the study's data processing: In a later analysis, tens of millions of unique TCR beta chains were counted across the roughly 670 repertoires, and about 10 million of these chains were shared by at least two donors. To remove PCR and sequencing errors, raw reads were error-corrected and collapsed into unique sequences using a nearest-neighbor algorithm that merged closely related sequences. To assign V, D and J gene segments, CDR3 sequences were aligned to IMGT reference sequences. For a sequence to be retained, at least a six-nucleotide match to both a V gene segment and a J gene segment was required. Rearrangements were called productive when the CDR3 lacked stop codons and stayed in frame with V and J; all others were non-productive. CDR3 was defined according to IMGT convention as the region running from the second conserved V-encoded cysteine to the conserved J-encoded phenylalanine. In an earlier analysis of around 640 of the donors, sequences lacking an unambiguous match to a single V gene segment were excluded. An earlier analysis of 587 of the donors classified V segments as functional when productive rearrangements were above 56.7% and as segregating when the standard deviation between donors was above 5%. To diagnose cytomegalovirus status from the catalog of TCR beta chain sequences, a statistical classification framework was built. In a later analysis, V and J genes were assigned by comparing TCR nucleotide sequences against IMGT/GENE-DB human TR gene sequences. In a later analysis, CDR3 sequences and most-parsimonious VDJ recombination scenarios were assigned using the TCRdist pipeline. A later analysis defined each TCR beta chain by its CDR3 amino acid sequence plus V-gene family, and excluded reads lacking a unique V-gene family. In a later analysis, 500 to 650 highly shared, low-generation-probability nucleotide sequences were removed to address suspected cross-contamination and a sequencing artifact. For each public chain, a later analysis derived a clonal expansion index from normalized ranks of inferred template counts within each repertoire. Generation probabilities in a later analysis came from a VDJ recombination model fitted to out-of-frame rearrangements, and those results were checked against IGoR. A later analysis scored TCR-TCR, TCR-HLA and TCR-CMV co-occurrence with hypergeometric tests, applying a repertoire-size bias correction to TCR pairs. To estimate false discovery rates, a later analysis permuted the HLA or CMV assignments 20 times. In a later analysis, co-occurring TCRs were grouped using DBSCAN, with TCRdist sequence similarity added in when clustering inside HLA-allele-positive subsets. Repertoires with fewer than 30,000 or more than 120,000 public chains, plus five repertoires with anomalous nucleotide sharing, were excluded from co-occurrence clustering. TCRdb stores this immuneACCESS table with in-frame sequences only. Part of the clones is absent; in the studies checked, under half of the shortfall reflects unresolved V genes, and no reason is known for the rest. V and J calls and clone size are given by that table; D and trimming were obtained from the DNA. In this sample the table shows around 140,000 clones, roughly 79% of which occur a single time. More than 1.1% of the sample is in the top ten clones.

The CDR3 has 13 amino acids, counting the end cysteine and phenylalanine. Just the 39-base CDR3 DNA is kept, in frame starting at base 1. CDR1 and CDR2 were assigned from the germline V gene as MNHEY and SVGAGI. Deletion took 4 bases off V and 7 bases off J, with a span of 8 bases between the germline ends. The cohort comprised some 730 healthy bone marrow donors. All cohort members were sampled while nominally healthy, although unrecorded immune exposures were likely present. The donor tested CMV seronegative, placing the donor among the approximately 360 seronegative members of the cohort. A peripheral blood sample was provided by each donor, and peripheral blood mononuclear cells were used for TCR beta sequencing. Genomic DNA extraction from the blood cell samples was performed with the Qiagen DNeasy Blood Extraction Kit. This clone has just a few counts. Its antigen is currently not known. The input lacks base qualities; no much larger clone sits a single base away. Additional DNA sequences in this sample encode the identical CDR3.

Sequenced material: PBMCs. The TCR originated in a woman in her forties in good health and CMV-seronegative. The sequence joins TRBV6-5 to TRBJ1-6, and TRBD1 may be the D gene, going by 6 matching bases. The nucleotides are TGTGCCAGCAGTTCCACAGGGAATTCACCCCTCCACTTT. This encodes CASSSTGNSPLHF.